This T cell receptor beta chain was identified in a study of blood T cell repertoires in COVID-19. Background on the study: Sources were T cells, B-cell-depleted T cells, or PBMCs; the material itself was cDNA or gDNA.

Germline trimming cut 6 bases from V and 7 bases from J; bases unmatched to any gene: 4. There are 13 residues in the CDR3. Only in-frame clones appear in the TCRdb table, and some are missing; sequencing was by immunoSEQ multiplex PCR. This sample has 150,000 to 200,000 clones, with around 87% found just once. This chain connects TRBV12-3 or TRBV12-4 to TRBJ2-2; TRBD1 agrees at 8 bases. The TCR comes from a man in his late teens or twenties with acute or convalescent COVID-19. The sample taken for sequencing was peripheral blood. The CDR3 loop reads CASRDRVGGELFF. In DNA, the CDR3 is TGTGCCAGCAGGGACAGGGTAGGCGGGGAGCTGTTTTTT.